The clone carrying this T cell receptor (beta chain) occurred many times. The record originates from a study of blood T cells in healthy people across ages. This CDR3 has 13 residues. Germline CDR1 and CDR2: SEHNR and FQNEAQ (reference sequence). Trimming cost V 3 bases and J 1 base, with 6 bases left between them. With a J-beta primer mix and a sample-barcoded 5' primer, a second PCR ran roughly 6 to 12 cycles. Every sample returned 2.5 million or more CDR3-containing paired-end reads. One entry per CDR3 protein results from TCRdb running MiXCR on the 5' RACE reads. The repertoire holds about 1 million distinct CDR3 sequences, with under 30% as singletons. These sequences were also reported in another study, on T cells of mothers and their children.

The sample consisted of blood. The V and J genes are TRBV7-9 and TRBJ1-1; no clear D gene. The clonotype was recovered from a girl aged 2-10 years in good health. The CDR3 region has the DNA TGTGCCAGCAGCTTTGAGGAGAACACTGAAGCTTTCTTT. Its translation: CASSFEENTEAFF.